These 2 T cell receptor beta chains originate from one sample sequenced in a study of beta chain features in type 1 diabetes. Findings and limits, study-wide: TCRB CDR3s from Type 1 diabetes patients were moderately but significantly shorter in all four CD4+ subsets.

The antigens for these receptors are not known. Every isolated RNA sample was fully reverse transcribed, so sequencing captured expressed TCRB transcripts. Sequenced by immunoSEQ multiplex PCR; TCRdb stores in-frame clones only, minus some. The table has some 240,000 clones, 16% seen once. Material for sequencing was naive CD4+ T cells from blood. The receptors derive from a young man with type 1 diabetes.

In its sample, this clone was seen a few times. The chain has TRBV6-6 and TRBJ2-3, with 7 positions matching TRBD2. The CDR3 length is 14 residues. Germline CDR1 reads MNHNY; CDR2 reads SVGAGI (reference sequence). V lost 4 bases and J lost 4; bases outside the gene matches: 5. CDR3 loop: CASSSGGSSDTQYF. The CDR3 coding sequence is TGTGCCAGCAGTTCTGGCGGGAGTTCAGATACGCAGTATTTT.

This clone was detected a few times. V is TRBV9 and J is TRBJ2-4; a possible D gene is TRBD2 (5 bases). The V and J ends lost 3 bases and 0 bases respectively, with 13 bases between them. Germline V gene sequence: CDR1 SGDLS, CDR2 YYNGEE. This CDR3 comprises 16 residues. CDR3 sequence reads: CASSAYGGLAKNIQYF. CDR3 nucleotides: TGTGCCAGCAGCGCGTACGGAGGCCTAGCCAAAAACATTCAGTACTTC.